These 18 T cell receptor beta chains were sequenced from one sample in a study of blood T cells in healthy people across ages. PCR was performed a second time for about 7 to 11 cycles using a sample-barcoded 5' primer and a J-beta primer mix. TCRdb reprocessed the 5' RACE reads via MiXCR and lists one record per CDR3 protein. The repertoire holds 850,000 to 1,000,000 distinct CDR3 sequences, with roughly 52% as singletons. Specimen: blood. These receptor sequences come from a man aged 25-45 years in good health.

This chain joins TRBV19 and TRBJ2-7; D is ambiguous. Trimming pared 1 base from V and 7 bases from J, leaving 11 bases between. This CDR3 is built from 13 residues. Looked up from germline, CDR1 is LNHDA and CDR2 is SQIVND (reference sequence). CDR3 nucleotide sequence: TGTGCCAGTAGTATAGGCTGGGGTATGGAGCAGTACTTC. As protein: CASSIGWGMEQYF.

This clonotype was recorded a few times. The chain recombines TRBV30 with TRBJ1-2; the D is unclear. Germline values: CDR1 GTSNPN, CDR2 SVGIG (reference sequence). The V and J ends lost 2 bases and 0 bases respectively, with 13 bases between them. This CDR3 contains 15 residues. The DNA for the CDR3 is TGTGCCTGGAGTAGGACGGCTCTAACTAACTATGGCTACACCTTC. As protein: CAWSRTALTNYGYTF.

The CDR3 is CATRSGTSRNEQFF. Written as DNA, the CDR3 is TGTGCCACCCGTTCCGGGACTAGCAGGAATGAGCAGTTCTTC. The genes are TRBV28 and TRBJ2-1; 9 bases are a match to TRBD2. Germline V gene data show CDR1 as MDHEN and CDR2 as SYDVKM. CDR3 length: 14 residues. V was pared by 10 bases and J by 7 bases, with 11 bases of the junction left unmatched.

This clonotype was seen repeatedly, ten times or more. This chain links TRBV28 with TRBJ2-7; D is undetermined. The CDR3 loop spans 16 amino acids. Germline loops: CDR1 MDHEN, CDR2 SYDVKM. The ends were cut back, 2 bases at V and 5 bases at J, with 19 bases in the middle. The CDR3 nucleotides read TGTGCCAGCAGTTTACGCCTACAATTCGCTACCCACGAGCAGTACTTC. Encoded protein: CASSLRLQFATHEQYF.

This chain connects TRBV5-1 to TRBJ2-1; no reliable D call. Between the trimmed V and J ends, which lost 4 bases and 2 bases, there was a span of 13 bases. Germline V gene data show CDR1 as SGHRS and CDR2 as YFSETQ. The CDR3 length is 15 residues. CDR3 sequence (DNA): TGCGCCAGCAGCGTTGACGGCGCTGCCTACAATGAGCAGTTCTTC. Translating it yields CASSVDGAAYNEQFF. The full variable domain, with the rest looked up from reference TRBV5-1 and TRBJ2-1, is KAGVTQTPRYLIKTRGQQVTLSCSPISGHRSVSWYQQTPGQGLQFLFEYFSETQRNKGNFPGRFSGRQFSNSRSEMNVSTLELGDSALYLCASSVDGAAYNEQFFGPGTRLTVL.

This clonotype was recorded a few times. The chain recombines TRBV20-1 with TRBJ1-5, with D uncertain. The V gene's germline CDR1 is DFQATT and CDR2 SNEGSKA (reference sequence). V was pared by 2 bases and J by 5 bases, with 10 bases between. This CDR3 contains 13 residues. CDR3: CSARPGFDQPQHF. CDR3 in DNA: TGCAGTGCTAGACCGGGATTCGATCAGCCCCAGCATTTT.

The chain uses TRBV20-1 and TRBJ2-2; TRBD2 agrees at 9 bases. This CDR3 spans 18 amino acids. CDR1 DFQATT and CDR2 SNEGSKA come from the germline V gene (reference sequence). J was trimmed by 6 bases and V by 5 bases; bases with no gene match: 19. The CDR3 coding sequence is TGCAGTGCTGCGGATCCGCGAAGGAGCGGGGGGCCACCCGGGGAGCTGTTTTTT. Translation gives CSAADPRRSGGPPGELFF.

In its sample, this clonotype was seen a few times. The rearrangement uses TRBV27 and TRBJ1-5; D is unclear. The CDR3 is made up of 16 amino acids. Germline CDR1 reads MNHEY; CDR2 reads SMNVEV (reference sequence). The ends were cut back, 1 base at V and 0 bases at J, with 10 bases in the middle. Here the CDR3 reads CASSLWSGSSNQPQHF. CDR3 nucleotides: TGTGCCAGCAGTTTATGGTCCGGCAGTAGCAATCAGCCCCAGCATTTT.

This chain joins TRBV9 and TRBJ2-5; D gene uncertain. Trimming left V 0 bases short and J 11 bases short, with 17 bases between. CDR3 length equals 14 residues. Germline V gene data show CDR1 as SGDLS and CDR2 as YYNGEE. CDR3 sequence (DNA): TGTGCCAGCAGCGTAGCTTCGGGCCAGAATGAGCAGTACTTC. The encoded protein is CASSVASGQNEQYF.

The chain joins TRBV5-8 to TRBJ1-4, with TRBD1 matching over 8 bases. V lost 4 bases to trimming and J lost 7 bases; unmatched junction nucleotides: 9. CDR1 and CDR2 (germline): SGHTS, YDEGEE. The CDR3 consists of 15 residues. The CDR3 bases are TGTGCCAGCAGCCAAAGGACAGGGTTAGGTGAAAAACTGTTTTTT. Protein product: CASSQRTGLGEKLFF.

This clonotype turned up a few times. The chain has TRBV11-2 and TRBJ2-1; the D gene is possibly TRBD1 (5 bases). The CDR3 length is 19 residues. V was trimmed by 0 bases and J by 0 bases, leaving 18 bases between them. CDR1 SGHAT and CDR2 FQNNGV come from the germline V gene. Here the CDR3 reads CASSLDLTESTPSYNEQFF. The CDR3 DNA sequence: TGTGCCAGCAGCTTAGATCTGACAGAGTCAACTCCCTCCTACAATGAGCAGTTCTTC.

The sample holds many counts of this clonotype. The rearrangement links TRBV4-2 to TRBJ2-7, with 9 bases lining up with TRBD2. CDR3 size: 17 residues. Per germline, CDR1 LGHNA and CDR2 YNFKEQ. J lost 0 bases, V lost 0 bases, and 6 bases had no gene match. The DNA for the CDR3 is TGTGCCAGCAGCCAAGACCTTAGCGGGGGTGACTCCTACGAGCAGTACTTC. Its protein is CASSQDLSGGDSYEQYF.

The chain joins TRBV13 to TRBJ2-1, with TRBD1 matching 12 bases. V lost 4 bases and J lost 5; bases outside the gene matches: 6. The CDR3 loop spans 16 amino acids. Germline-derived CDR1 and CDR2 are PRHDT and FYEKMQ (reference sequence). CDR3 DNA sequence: TGTGCCAGCAGCTGGACCGGGACAGGGGGCCACAATGAGCAGTTCTTC. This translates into CASSWTGTGGHNEQFF.

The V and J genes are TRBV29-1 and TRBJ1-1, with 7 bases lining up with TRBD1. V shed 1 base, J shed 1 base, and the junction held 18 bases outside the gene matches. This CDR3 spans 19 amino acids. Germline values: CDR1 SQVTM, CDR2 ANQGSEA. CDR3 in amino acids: CSVEGIDRVGAYWNTEAFF. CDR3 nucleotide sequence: TGCAGCGTTGAAGGGATCGACAGGGTAGGGGCATATTGGAACACTGAAGCTTTCTTT.

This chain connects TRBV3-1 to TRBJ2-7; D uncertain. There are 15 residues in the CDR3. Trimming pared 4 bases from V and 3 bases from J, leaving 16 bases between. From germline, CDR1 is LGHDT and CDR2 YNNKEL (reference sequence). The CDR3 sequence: CASSLTAPVNYEQYF. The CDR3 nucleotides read TGTGCCAGCAGCCTCACAGCCCCTGTTAACTACGAGCAGTACTTC.

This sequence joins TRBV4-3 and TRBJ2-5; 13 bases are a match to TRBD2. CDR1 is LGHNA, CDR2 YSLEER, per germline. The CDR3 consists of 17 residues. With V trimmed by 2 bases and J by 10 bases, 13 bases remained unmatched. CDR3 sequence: CASSQLSLAGGTGVQYF. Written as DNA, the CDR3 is TGCGCCAGCAGCCAACTCTCACTAGCGGGGGGGACCGGGGTCCAGTACTTC.

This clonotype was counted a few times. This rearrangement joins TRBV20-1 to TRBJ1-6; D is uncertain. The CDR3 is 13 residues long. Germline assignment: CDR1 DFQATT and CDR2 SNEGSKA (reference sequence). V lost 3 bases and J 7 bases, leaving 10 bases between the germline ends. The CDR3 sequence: CSARAPVNSPLHF. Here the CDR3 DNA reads TGCAGTGCTAGGGCGCCAGTCAATTCACCCCTCCACTTT.

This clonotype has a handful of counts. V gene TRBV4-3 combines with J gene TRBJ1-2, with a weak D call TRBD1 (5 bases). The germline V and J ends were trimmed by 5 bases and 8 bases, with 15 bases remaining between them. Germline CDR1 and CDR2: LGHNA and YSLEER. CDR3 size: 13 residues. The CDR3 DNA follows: TGCGCCAGCAGCGGAATGACAGTCCGGGGCTACACCTTC. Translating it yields CASSGMTVRGYTF.